The present entry profiles one TCR beta chain with its context. The record originates from a study of blood T cell repertoires in COVID-19. Losses at the gene ends were 3 bases for V and 0 bases for J; bases not matched to a gene: 7. CDR3 size: 18 residues. Germline V gene sequence: CDR1 LNHDA, CDR2 SQIVND (reference sequence). How the authors handled the data: Reference gene primers were amplified, and this amplification served to estimate nucleated cell counts. Using immunoSEQ multiplex PCR, the repertoire was profiled, and TCRdb retains in-frame clones only, with some absent. Clone size and V and J calls were adopted from that table, with D and trimming inferred from the DNA. The table has more than 85,000 clones, almost 80% seen once.

The chain combines TRBV19 with TRBJ2-3; TRBD2 agrees at 12 bases. Sample: peripheral blood. The TCR comes from an elderly woman with active or convalescent COVID-19. Written as DNA, the CDR3 is TGTGCCAGTAGTATGCCCCGACTAGCGGGAGCTAGCACAGATACGCAGTATTTT. It yields the protein CASSMPRLAGASTDTQYF.